Each of the 16 T cell receptor beta chains below was sequenced from the same sample in a study of human T cells and chemical hapten exposure. TCRdb re-derived calls from the 5' RACE reads in MiXCR, one entry per CDR3 protein. The sample has tens of thousands of distinct CDR3 sequences; approximately 8% are singletons. The starting material, unfractionated whole blood, was used for total RNA extraction. The source of these receptors is a male donor in good health.

This clonotype was observed many times. The chain links TRBV7-9 to TRBJ1-5; no reliable D call. The V end was cut by 0 bases, the J end by 0 bases, with 9 bases between. This CDR3 contains 16 residues. Germline CDR1 and CDR2: SEHNR and FQNEAQ (reference sequence). The CDR3 sequence: CASSLAESFSNQPQHF. Here the CDR3 DNA reads TGTGCCAGCAGCTTAGCGGAGAGCTTTAGCAATCAGCCCCAGCATTTT.

This clonotype was seen many times. The CDR3, as DNA: TGCAGTGCTAGCCCCAGCGCACCCACAGATACGCAGTATTTT. Translated, it gives CSASPSAPTDTQYF. The V gene is TRBV20-1, the J gene TRBJ2-3; D call uncertain. V was pared by 3 bases and J by 2 bases, with 12 bases between. The CDR3 has 14 amino acids. Germline V lookup: CDR1 DFQATT, CDR2 SNEGSKA (reference sequence).

This clonotype was picked up many times. The chain is built from TRBV20-1 and TRBJ2-1; 7 nucleotides line up with TRBD2. The CDR3 length is 16 residues. Germline lookup yields CDR1 DFQATT and CDR2 SNEGSKA (reference sequence). J lost 2 bases, V lost 3 bases, and 10 bases had no gene match. CDR3 sequence: CSASNDREATYNEQFF. CDR3 coding DNA: TGCAGTGCTAGTAATGACCGGGAGGCAACCTACAATGAGCAGTTCTTC.

This clonotype was seen a few times. V usage is TRBV7-8 and J usage is TRBJ1-3; possible D gene TRBD1, 6 bases. Trimming took off 2 bases at V and 0 bases at J, with 11 bases between the two ends. CDR1 SGHVS and CDR2 FQNEAQ come from the germline V gene. The CDR3 covers 16 residues. The CDR3 reads CASSLHDRHSGNTIYF. The CDR3 nucleotides are TGTGCCAGCAGCTTACACGACAGGCACTCTGGAAACACCATATATTTT.

This clonotype was seen ten or more times. V and J are TRBV12-3 or TRBV12-4 and TRBJ2-1, with D hard to call. V gave up 0 bases and J gave up 4 bases, with 4 bases separating them. The CDR3 is 13 residues long. The CDR3: CASSLARYNEQFF. The CDR3 region has the DNA TGTGCCAGCAGTTTAGCCAGGTACAATGAGCAGTTCTTC.

The V gene is TRBV5-4, the J gene TRBJ1-4; weak D call: TRBD1 (5 bases). CDR1 and CDR2 from the germline V gene are SGHNT and YYREEE (reference sequence). Trimming removed 5 bases at V and 0 bases at J, with 14 bases between. The CDR3 contains 16 residues. The CDR3 region is CASSEQGATTNEKLFF. The CDR3 DNA reads TGTGCCAGCAGTGAGCAGGGAGCCACAACTAATGAAAAACTGTTTTTT.

The V call is TRBV5-4, the J call TRBJ2-3, with D maybe TRBD2 (6 bases). Germline CDR1 SGHNT, CDR2 YYREEE (reference sequence). V lost 6 bases and J 0 bases, leaving 20 bases between the germline ends. The CDR3 covers 17 residues. The CDR3 bases are TGTGCCAGCACCCAGATGATTAGCGGAACTAGCACAGATACGCAGTATTTT. It translates to CASTQMISGTSTDTQYF.

The chain is built from TRBV20-1 and TRBJ2-3, with no clear D. CDR1 is DFQATT and CDR2 is SNEGSKA in the germline V gene (reference sequence). Trimming left V 3 bases short and J 1 base short, with 11 bases between. CDR3 length: 14 amino acids. The CDR3 DNA reads TGCAGTGCTAGGGCTTCTGGAGGCACAGATACGCAGTATTTT. Translating gives CSARASGGTDTQYF.

This clonotype was detected many times. The CDR3 coding sequence is TGTGCCAGCAGCCAGTCGGTATTAGCCAAAAACATTCAGTACTTC. It is translated as CASSQSVLAKNIQYF. The J gene is TRBJ2-4, the V gene TRBV3-1, with unresolved D. The length of the CDR3 is 15 residues. The germline V gene has CDR1 LGHDT and CDR2 YNNKEL (reference sequence). With 3 bases removed from V and 0 bases from J, the gap between germline ends came to 9 bases.

This chain connects TRBV28 to TRBJ2-3, with a possible D match to TRBD1 (5 bases). The V gene's germline CDR1 is MDHEN and CDR2 SYDVKM. The CDR3 contains 16 residues. The V end was cut by 6 bases, the J end by 3 bases, with 19 bases between. The CDR3 protein is CASSPEDIRLTDTQYF. The CDR3 coding sequence is TGTGCCAGCAGCCCCGAGGACATCCGGTTGACAGATACGCAGTATTTT.

Only a few counts were recorded for this clonotype. The chain has TRBV3-1 and TRBJ1-6; TRBD1 matches at 11 bases. CDR3 size: 15 residues. Germline V lookup: CDR1 LGHDT, CDR2 YNNKEL (reference sequence). The V and J ends lost 5 bases and 7 bases, in that order; junction bases with no gene match: 4. The CDR3 coding sequence is TGTGCCAGCAGCACCAGGGACAGGGGGAATTCACCCCTCCACTTT. Its protein product is CASSTRDRGNSPLHF.

The V and J genes are TRBV4-3 and TRBJ1-4; no clear D gene. With 0 bases removed from V and 6 bases from J, the gap between germline ends came to 8 bases. Germline V gives CDR1 LGHNA, CDR2 YSLEER. The CDR3 is 14 amino acids. DNA of the CDR3: TGCGCCAGCAGCCAAGACGACGGAGATGAAAAACTGTTTTTT. It encodes CASSQDDGDEKLFF.

This clonotype was observed a few times. The chain recombines TRBV6-5 with TRBJ2-3; 8 positions match TRBD2. Germline V gene data show CDR1 as MNHEY and CDR2 as SVGAGI. The CDR3 sequence is 16 residues long. V lost 4 bases and J lost 2; bases outside the gene matches: 8. CDR3 region: CASSFGGRPFTDTQYF. CDR3 in DNA: TGTGCCAGCAGTTTCGGCGGGAGGCCGTTCACAGATACGCAGTATTTT.

In its sample, this clonotype was seen many times. The genes are TRBV6-5 and TRBJ2-1; TRBD2 matches 12 bases. The CDR3 runs 16 residues. The V gene end was trimmed by 6 bases and the J gene end by 7 bases; junction bases not matched to a gene: 10. Germline loops: CDR1 MNHEY, CDR2 SVGAGI. CDR3 in DNA: TGTGCCAGCAGCTTGACTAGCGGGAGTTGGTTGAATGAGCAGTTCTTC. Its protein is CASSLTSGSWLNEQFF.

This clonotype showed up many times. This chain uses TRBV6-6 with TRBJ1-1, with 8 nucleotides matching TRBD1. The CDR3 runs to 16 residues. Trimming cost V 2 bases and J 1 base; bases outside gene matches: 6. The germline V gene has CDR1 MNHNY and CDR2 SVGAGI (reference sequence). The CDR3 coding sequence is TGTGCCAGCAGTTACCCCCTGGACAGGGAGAACACTGAAGCTTTCTTT. Encoded protein: CASSYPLDRENTEAFF.

Many counts were recorded for this clonotype. The chain links TRBV6-5 to TRBJ1-1; D is unresolved. Looked up from germline, CDR1 is MNHEY and CDR2 is SVGAGI. Trimming stripped 2 bases from V and 3 bases from J, with 13 bases between. CDR3 size: 15 residues. The CDR3 sequence is CASSYVRSLDTEAFF. The CDR3 nucleotides are TGTGCCAGCAGTTACGTTCGGAGTTTGGACACTGAAGCTTTCTTT.